Given below is one TCR beta chain in context. Time point reported: baseline, week 1 (first vaccination visit). Described treatment: pre-vaccination baseline after standard-of-care therapy. This sample stems from a study of a mutant IDH1 vaccine in newly diagnosed glioma. Profiling relied on immunoSEQ multiplex PCR, and the TCRdb table lists in-frame clones only, not all of them. The table has 75,000 to 100,000 clones, around nine tenths seen once. V dropped 4 bases and J dropped 5; count of bases not matched to a gene: 6. This CDR3 contains 15 residues. Germline values: CDR1 SEHNR, CDR2 FQNEAQ (reference sequence).

The V and J genes are TRBV7-9 and TRBJ2-3, with 10 bases aligning to TRBD1. This receptor was taken from a woman aged 45-65 years with glioma. This specimen was PBMCs, taken from a glioma patient treated with radiotherapy, temozolomide or both. CDR3 coding DNA: TGTGCCAGCAGCTCCCGGGACAGGGGTTTAGATACGCAGTATTTT. Its protein is CASSSRDRGLDTQYF.